This T cell receptor (beta chain) was observed in a study of T cells in localized non-small cell lung cancer. Study-wide results and caveats: Among the tissues sampled, uninvolved adjacent lung had the highest T cell clonality, above tumor. A denser population of T cells in blood accompanied longer overall survival. It remains possible that heterogeneity exists, since only one tumor region was sequenced. When the top 100 tumor clones were examined, a median about 60 of them also appeared in the adjacent lung, which was paired and uninvolved.

Comment on this clone: The antigen is unknown.

Germline CDR1 MDHEN, CDR2 SYDVKM. There are 15 residues in the CDR3. Trimming pared 2 bases from V and 3 bases from J, leaving 13 bases between. The protocol was immunoSEQ multiplex PCR, while the TCRdb copy is restricted to in-frame clones and leaves out a portion. The table includes under 30,000 clones, 90% detected once. The receptor comes from a woman aged 40 to 75 with stage I lung adenocarcinoma. The specimen was peripheral blood, collected before any cancer treatment. The rearrangement joins TRBV28 to TRBJ1-1; TRBD1 might be the D (6 bases). As DNA, the CDR3 is TGTGCCAGCAGTTTACGGCGCGGGGGCGACACTGAAGCTTTCTTT. It translates to CASSLRRGGDTEAFF. Drawing the rest from reference TRBV28 and TRBJ1-1, the complete variable domain is DVKVTQSSRYLVKRTGEKVFLECVQDMDHENMFWYRQDPGLGLRLIYFSYDVKMKEKGDIPEGYSVSREKKERFSLILESASTNQTSMYLCASSLRRGGDTEAFFGQGTRLTVV.